This T cell receptor beta chain came from a study of beta chain features in type 1 diabetes. Overall study findings and caveats: For patients, the naive, central memory and Treg TCRB repertoires appeared more alike than for healthy donors.

All of the isolated RNA was reverse transcribed, so expressed TCRB transcripts were sequenced. Mean read depth for naive, central memory and regulatory T cell samples was some 3.8 million reads. The repertoire was sequenced with immunoSEQ multiplex PCR; TCRdb's copy has only in-frame clones and lacks some. The sample shows 40,000 to 45,000 clones, more than 40% of them seen only once. Over 95% purity was reached by all sorted populations. A remark on this clone: The target antigen is unknown.

The sample comprised central memory CD4+ T cells from blood. This receptor was identified in a woman younger than 30 in good health.

CDR3 protein: CASSPTGTGNSPLHF. In DNA form, the CDR3 reads TGCGCCAGCAGCCCAACCGGGACAGGGAATTCACCCCTCCACTTT. The chain is built from TRBV5-1 and TRBJ1-6, with 9 bases lining up with TRBD1. Germline V gene lookup returns CDR1 SGHRS and CDR2 YFSETQ. Germline trimming cut 4 bases from V and 7 bases from J; bases unmatched to any gene: 6. The CDR3 has 15 residues. The full variable domain, in which reference TRBV5-1 and TRBJ1-6 provide the parts outside the CDR3, is KAGVTQTPRYLIKTRGQQVTLSCSPISGHRSVSWYQQTPGQGLQFLFEYFSETQRNKGNFPGRFSGRQFSNSRSEMNVSTLELGDSALYLCASSPTGTGNSPLHFGNGTRLTVT.